A selection of T cell receptor beta chains follows, all from one sample in a study of T cells in Graves' hyperthyroidism and ophthalmopathy. TCRdb reanalysed the multiplex PCR reads using MiXCR and keeps one entry per CDR3 protein. The sample lists more than 500,000 distinct CDR3 sequences; approximately 15% were seen once. The source material was blood. The receptors stem from a woman aged 35 to 49 with Graves' ophthalmopathy. The CDR3 runs from the conserved cysteine through the conserved F or W. D genes are given only for firm matches. Expanded clones get a size class; other rows say once, few or many, or leave the size out.

cdr3_length: 15
j_call: TRBJ1-1
v_call: TRBV27
d_call: -
clone_size: many
cdr3_aa: CASRPYPDRPTEAFF
cdr3_nt: TGTGCCAGCCGTCCATATCCGGACCGGCCCACTGAAGCTTTCTTT

cdr3_length: 16
j_call: TRBJ1-6
v_call: TRBV30
d_call: TRBD1
clone_size: few
cdr3_aa: CAWRDRVGSYNSPLHF
cdr3_nt: TGTGCCTGGCGGGACAGGGTAGGATCCTATAATTCACCCCTCCACTTT

cdr3_length: 12
j_call: TRBJ2-5
v_call: TRBV2
d_call: -
clone_size: many
cdr3_aa: CASGQTQETQYF
cdr3_nt: TGTGCCAGCGGACAGACCCAAGAGACCCAGTACTTC

cdr3_length: 15
j_call: TRBJ2-7
v_call: TRBV27
d_call: TRBD1
clone_size: many
cdr3_aa: CASSHRGLNSYEQYF
cdr3_nt: TGTGCCAGCAGCCACAGGGGGCTCAATTCCTACGAGCAGTACTTC

cdr3_length: 11
j_call: TRBJ1-2
v_call: TRBV29-1
d_call: -
clone_size: -
cdr3_aa: CSVLREGGYTF
cdr3_nt: TGCAGCGTACTCCGGGAGGGAGGCTACACCTTC

cdr3_length: 16
j_call: TRBJ1-1
v_call: TRBV5-1
d_call: TRBD1
clone_size: -
cdr3_aa: CASSQFGGQGGTEAFF
cdr3_nt: TGCGCCAGCAGCCAGTTCGGAGGACAGGGCGGCACTGAAGCTTTCTTT

cdr3_length: 18
j_call: TRBJ2-5
v_call: TRBV11-2
d_call: TRBD2
clone_size: many
cdr3_aa: CASSIGLAGGLRQETQYF
cdr3_nt: TGTGCCAGCAGCATAGGACTAGCGGGAGGCCTCCGCCAAGAGACCCAGTACTTC

cdr3_length: 16
j_call: TRBJ2-5
v_call: TRBV4-3
d_call: TRBD2
clone_size: many
cdr3_aa: CASSQEKGLGFETQYF
cdr3_nt: TGCGCCAGCAGCCAAGAAAAGGGACTAGGTTTCGAGACCCAGTACTTC

cdr3_length: 15
j_call: TRBJ1-1
v_call: TRBV4-2
d_call: -
clone_size: -
cdr3_aa: CASSRDGGMGTEAFF
cdr3_nt: TGTGCCAGCAGCCGGGACGGGGGGATGGGCACTGAAGCTTTCTTT

cdr3_length: 11
j_call: TRBJ1-5
v_call: TRBV29-1
d_call: -
clone_size: few
cdr3_aa: CSVELGRPQHF
cdr3_nt: TGCAGCGTTGAATTAGGGCGGCCCCAGCATTTT

cdr3_length: 13
j_call: TRBJ1-1
v_call: TRBV6-1
d_call: -
clone_size: -
cdr3_aa: CASSPGNYAEAFF
cdr3_nt: TGTGCCAGCAGCCCGGGGAATTACGCTGAAGCTTTCTTT

cdr3_length: 19
j_call: TRBJ2-7
v_call: TRBV28
d_call: TRBD1
clone_size: few
cdr3_aa: CASSSGPGTDKAIGYEQYF
cdr3_nt: TGTGCCAGCAGTTCCGGACCCGGGACAGATAAAGCCATCGGCTACGAGCAGTACTTC

cdr3_length: 15
j_call: TRBJ1-2
v_call: TRBV15
d_call: -
clone_size: many
cdr3_aa: CATSLLESGSLGYTF
cdr3_nt: TGTGCCACCAGTTTGCTCGAGTCGGGGTCTCTAGGCTACACCTTC

cdr3_length: 17
j_call: TRBJ2-5
v_call: TRBV28
d_call: -
clone_size: many
cdr3_aa: CASSFWPRALGGETQYF
cdr3_nt: TGTGCCAGCAGTTTTTGGCCCCGGGCTCTAGGCGGGGAGACCCAGTACTTC

cdr3_length: 14
j_call: TRBJ2-5
v_call: TRBV25-1
d_call: -
clone_size: many
cdr3_aa: CASSESLGKETQYF
cdr3_nt: TGTGCCAGCAGTGAATCTTTAGGAAAGGAGACCCAGTACTTC

cdr3_length: 15
j_call: TRBJ2-7
v_call: TRBV19
d_call: TRBD1
clone_size: many
cdr3_aa: CASSPGTGFVYEQYF
cdr3_nt: TGTGCCAGTAGTCCCGGGACAGGGTTTGTCTACGAGCAGTACTTC

cdr3_length: 13
j_call: TRBJ1-1
v_call: TRBV28
d_call: -
clone_size: many
cdr3_aa: CASSPGRTREAFF
cdr3_nt: TGTGCCAGCAGTCCAGGGCGCACCCGTGAAGCTTTCTTT

cdr3_length: 15
j_call: TRBJ1-2
v_call: TRBV15
d_call: -
clone_size: many
cdr3_aa: CATSRDLTLASGYTF
cdr3_nt: TGTGCCACCAGCAGAGACCTAACCTTGGCCTCCGGCTACACCTTC

cdr3_length: 17
j_call: TRBJ1-5
v_call: TRBV7-8
d_call: -
clone_size: many
cdr3_aa: CASSLARYLEIYQPQHF
cdr3_nt: TGTGCCAGCAGCTTAGCGCGGTACTTAGAGATCTATCAGCCCCAGCATTTT

cdr3_length: 14
j_call: TRBJ2-7
v_call: TRBV9
d_call: -
clone_size: many
cdr3_aa: CASSVGDGLYEQYF
cdr3_nt: TGTGCCAGCAGCGTAGGAGACGGGCTCTACGAGCAGTACTTC

cdr3_length: 13
j_call: TRBJ1-1
v_call: TRBV29-1
d_call: TRBD1
clone_size: few
cdr3_aa: CSAKGQPNTEAFF
cdr3_nt: TGCAGCGCCAAGGGACAGCCGAACACTGAAGCTTTCTTT

cdr3_length: 14
j_call: TRBJ2-7
v_call: TRBV5-1
d_call: -
clone_size: -
cdr3_aa: CASSLQGTNYEQYF
cdr3_nt: TGCGCCAGCAGCTTACAGGGGACTAACTACGAGCAGTACTTC

cdr3_length: 16
j_call: TRBJ2-7
v_call: TRBV5-1
d_call: TRBD1
clone_size: few
cdr3_aa: CASSPTLDRSDYEQYF
cdr3_nt: TGCGCCAGCAGCCCGACCCTGGACAGGTCGGACTACGAGCAGTACTTC

cdr3_length: 17
j_call: TRBJ1-2
v_call: TRBV19
d_call: TRBD1
clone_size: few
cdr3_aa: CASRGQGQVEEFGGYTF
cdr3_nt: TGTGCCAGTAGAGGTCAAGGACAGGTGGAAGAATTTGGTGGCTACACCTTC

cdr3_length: 14
j_call: TRBJ1-2
v_call: TRBV12-3/TRBV12-4
d_call: TRBD1
clone_size: many
cdr3_aa: CASTPGQGGYGYTF
cdr3_nt: TGTGCCAGCACGCCGGGACAGGGAGGTTATGGCTACACCTTC

cdr3_length: 15
j_call: TRBJ2-3
v_call: TRBV7-3
d_call: TRBD2
clone_size: -
cdr3_aa: CASSLIAGTENTQYF
cdr3_nt: TGTGCCAGCAGCTTAATAGCGGGGACCGAAAATACGCAGTATTTT

cdr3_length: 15
j_call: TRBJ2-7
v_call: TRBV27
d_call: TRBD2
clone_size: many
cdr3_aa: CASRRGSGGLYEQYF
cdr3_nt: TGTGCCAGCAGGAGGGGTAGCGGGGGTCTCTACGAGCAGTACTTC

cdr3_length: 15
j_call: TRBJ2-6
v_call: TRBV6-5
d_call: -
clone_size: few
cdr3_aa: CASRSRRTGANVLTF
cdr3_nt: TGTGCCAGCAGATCACGGAGAACTGGGGCCAACGTCCTGACTTTC

cdr3_length: 17
j_call: TRBJ1-1
v_call: TRBV27
d_call: TRBD1
clone_size: many
cdr3_aa: CASSFVSPGQEDTEAFF
cdr3_nt: TGTGCCAGCAGTTTTGTCTCACCGGGACAGGAGGACACTGAAGCTTTCTTT

cdr3_length: 14
j_call: TRBJ2-5
v_call: TRBV11-1
d_call: TRBD1
clone_size: many
cdr3_aa: CASSSDRGQETQYF
cdr3_nt: TGTGCCAGCAGCAGCGACAGGGGGCAAGAGACCCAGTACTTC

cdr3_length: 15
j_call: TRBJ2-5
v_call: TRBV10-3
d_call: TRBD2
clone_size: -
cdr3_aa: CAISDPAGRGGTQYF
cdr3_nt: TGTGCCATCAGTGATCCAGCCGGGAGGGGCGGGACCCAGTACTTC

cdr3_length: 15
j_call: TRBJ1-1
v_call: TRBV11-1
d_call: -
clone_size: many
cdr3_aa: CASSFNVGTHGEAFF
cdr3_nt: TGTGCCAGCAGCTTCAACGTGGGGACCCACGGTGAAGCTTTCTTT

cdr3_length: 14
j_call: TRBJ1-6
v_call: TRBV6-1
d_call: TRBD1
clone_size: few
cdr3_aa: CACQGGFLDSPLHF
cdr3_nt: TGTGCCTGCCAGGGGGGTTTTTTAGATTCACCCCTCCACTTT

cdr3_length: 15
j_call: TRBJ2-7
v_call: TRBV28
d_call: TRBD2
clone_size: many
cdr3_aa: CASRLGTSGGYEQYF
cdr3_nt: TGTGCCAGCAGGCTCGGGACTAGCGGGGGCTACGAGCAGTACTTC

cdr3_length: 15
j_call: TRBJ1-1
v_call: TRBV5-1
d_call: -
clone_size: -
cdr3_aa: CASSLYLAGRPEAFF
cdr3_nt: TGCGCCAGCAGCTTGTATCTCGCAGGACGACCTGAAGCTTTCTTT

cdr3_length: 18
j_call: TRBJ2-5
v_call: TRBV10-3
d_call: TRBD2
clone_size: few
cdr3_aa: CAISETGGSGGTQETQYF
cdr3_nt: TGTGCCATCAGTGAGACGGGAGGGTCGGGGGGAACCCAAGAGACCCAGTACTTC

cdr3_length: 18
j_call: TRBJ1-1
v_call: TRBV6-2/TRBV6-3
d_call: -
clone_size: many
cdr3_aa: CASSPGLGSPGMNTEAFF
cdr3_nt: TGTGCCAGCAGTCCCGGGCTGGGGTCGCCGGGCATGAACACTGAAGCTTTCTTT

cdr3_length: 16
j_call: TRBJ2-2
v_call: TRBV5-1
d_call: -
clone_size: many
cdr3_aa: CASSSPGTTNTGELFF
cdr3_nt: TGCGCCAGCAGCTCCCCCGGGACAACGAACACCGGGGAGCTGTTTTTT

cdr3_length: 15
j_call: TRBJ1-2
v_call: TRBV6-1
d_call: -
clone_size: -
cdr3_aa: CASSIRVEEGYGYTF
cdr3_nt: TGTGCCAGCAGCATCCGTGTCGAGGAGGGCTATGGCTACACCTTC

cdr3_length: 14
j_call: TRBJ1-1
v_call: TRBV12-3/TRBV12-4
d_call: -
clone_size: many
cdr3_aa: CASSLDMGRTEAFF
cdr3_nt: TGTGCCAGCAGTTTAGATATGGGAAGGACTGAAGCTTTCTTT

cdr3_length: 16
j_call: TRBJ2-2
v_call: TRBV12-3/TRBV12-4
d_call: TRBD2
clone_size: many
cdr3_aa: CASSPPLAGFTGELFF
cdr3_nt: TGTGCCAGCAGCCCCCCCCTAGCGGGATTTACCGGGGAGCTGTTTTTT

cdr3_length: 17
j_call: TRBJ1-1
v_call: TRBV7-6
d_call: -
clone_size: few
cdr3_aa: CASSLSRGAVHGTEAFF
cdr3_nt: TGTGCCAGCAGCTTGAGTCGGGGGGCCGTCCACGGCACTGAAGCTTTCTTT

cdr3_length: 16
j_call: TRBJ2-6
v_call: TRBV9
d_call: -
clone_size: many
cdr3_aa: CASQRGWNSGANVLTF
cdr3_nt: TGTGCCAGCCAAAGAGGATGGAACTCTGGGGCCAACGTCCTGACTTTC

cdr3_length: 12
j_call: TRBJ1-2
v_call: TRBV19
d_call: -
clone_size: many
cdr3_aa: CASNDLIYGYTF
cdr3_nt: TGTGCCAGTAACGACCTCATCTATGGCTACACCTTC

cdr3_length: 21
j_call: TRBJ2-2
v_call: TRBV6-4
d_call: -
clone_size: -
cdr3_aa: CASSDSGYEQYFGPGTGELFF
cdr3_nt: -